Shown below are 27 T cell receptor beta chains from a single sample sequenced in a study of T-cell memory formation after mild COVID-19. Using its own MiXCR run on the 5' RACE reads, TCRdb lists one record per CDR3 protein. The sample lists about 250,000 distinct CDR3 sequences, roughly 15% occurring once. The sample comprised PBMCs or a T cell subset sorted from them (not recorded which). These TCRs come from an adult woman who had mild COVID-19 (a few samples of this study predate the infection). Cell type and time point are not known.

The chain links TRBV18 to TRBJ2-5; D gene ambiguous. With 5 bases removed from V and 4 bases from J, the gap between germline ends came to 14 bases. The CDR3 length is 14 residues. Germline CDR1 KGHSH, CDR2 LQKENI. The CDR3 nucleotides are TGTGCCAGCTCATACCCGGGCCTGGGAGAGACCCAGTACTTC. It specifies CASSYPGLGETQYF.

In its sample, this clonotype was seen a few times. J is TRBJ1-2 and V is TRBV9; no clear D. V lost 3 bases to trimming and J lost 2 bases, with 11 bases between them. This CDR3 is 14 amino acids long. Germline V gene lookup returns CDR1 SGDLS and CDR2 YYNGEE. CDR3: CASSAREGNYGYTF. The CDR3 DNA is TGTGCCAGCAGCGCCCGAGAAGGGAACTATGGCTACACCTTC.

In this sample, this clonotype turned up a few times. This sequence joins TRBV7-2 and TRBJ2-3; 8 nucleotides match TRBD1. The CDR3 extends over 16 amino acids. V lost 5 bases and J lost 3; bases outside the gene matches: 10. Germline loops: CDR1 SGHTA, CDR2 FQGNSA. Here the CDR3 DNA reads TGTGCCAGCAGCACCCAGGGGGCGGGATTGACAGATACGCAGTATTTT. Protein sequence: CASSTQGAGLTDTQYF.

The chain employs TRBV3-1 and TRBJ1-1; D not resolved. This CDR3 is built from 15 residues. CDR1 and CDR2 from the germline V gene are LGHDT and YNNKEL (reference sequence). Trimming cost V 4 bases and J 1 base, with 13 bases left between them. CDR3 coding DNA: TGTGCCAGCAGCCGATGGACCCCGAAGAACACTGAAGCTTTCTTT. Protein product: CASSRWTPKNTEAFF.

The chain combines TRBV4-1 with TRBJ2-1; a weak D match, TRBD2 (5 bases). The V end lost 2 bases, the J end lost 3 bases, and 8 bases lay between the germline ends. The CDR3 runs to 14 residues. The germline V gene has CDR1 MGHRA and CDR2 YSYEKL. The chain's CDR3 is CASSQRGLYNEQFF. CDR3 DNA sequence: TGCGCCAGCAGCCAAAGAGGACTCTACAATGAGCAGTTCTTC.

The rearrangement joins TRBV5-1 to TRBJ1-1, with 8 bases matching TRBD1. Germline V gene data show CDR1 as SGHRS and CDR2 as YFSETQ. With V trimmed by 5 bases and J by 1 base, 4 bases remained unmatched. The CDR3 is made up of 14 amino acids. In DNA form, the CDR3 reads TGCGCCAGCAGGAGACAGGGGTGGAACACTGAAGCTTTCTTT. The encoded protein is CASRRQGWNTEAFF.

This clonotype has just a few counts. The V gene is TRBV2, the J gene TRBJ1-5, with TRBD1 as a possible D gene (6 bases). Germline CDR1 reads SNHLY; CDR2 reads FYNNEI. Trimming stripped 6 bases from V and 0 bases from J, with 12 bases between. The length of the CDR3 is 15 residues. Here the CDR3 DNA reads TGTGCCAGCAGAAAACAGGGTAATAGCAATCAGCCCCAGCATTTT. Translation gives CASRKQGNSNQPQHF.

The rearrangement joins TRBV12-3 or TRBV12-4 to TRBJ2-7; the match to TRBD2 covers 9 bases. With 5 bases clipped from V and 0 bases from J, the junction kept 11 bases outside the gene matches. The CDR3 extends over 17 amino acids. CDR3 nucleotides: TGTGCCAGCAGTCCGAGGGGACTAGCTTTGAGCTCCTACGAGCAGTACTTC. Protein sequence: CASSPRGLALSSYEQYF.

This clonotype was counted ten times or more. DNA for the CDR3: TGTGCCAGCAGCTTAGCCCTCCGTGTTAAGCGGGGCACCTACAATGAGCAGTTCTTC. Its protein product is CASSLALRVKRGTYNEQFF. The rearrangement uses TRBV7-8 and TRBJ2-1, with TRBD2 identical over 7 bases. This CDR3 is 19 amino acids long. Per germline, CDR1 SGHVS and CDR2 FQNEAQ. The ends lost 0 bases at V and 2 bases at J; junction bases unmatched: 13.

This rearrangement joins TRBV20-1 to TRBJ2-7; D gene uncertain. Germline assignment: CDR1 DFQATT and CDR2 SNEGSKA (reference sequence). The germline V and J ends were trimmed by 6 bases and 3 bases, with 9 bases remaining between them. This CDR3 is 11 amino acids long. The CDR3 DNA reads as TGCAGTGCAGCCACCGGCTACGAGCAGTACTTC. Protein sequence: CSAATGYEQYF.

The chain uses TRBV18 and TRBJ1-4; 7 bases line up with TRBD1. The trim removed 4 bases at V and 8 bases at J, leaving 13 bases unmatched. Germline CDR1 KGHSH, CDR2 LQKENI. This CDR3 spans 16 amino acids. The CDR3 is CASSRHRGDSREKLFF. CDR3 bases: TGTGCCAGCTCACGACACCGCGGGGACAGTAGAGAAAAACTGTTTTTT.

This clonotype was counted only a few times. V and J are TRBV20-1 and TRBJ2-3, with D possibly TRBD2 on 6 matching bases. The V gene lost 3 bases and the J gene lost 6 bases, with 16 bases spanning the gap. The V gene's germline CDR1 is DFQATT and CDR2 SNEGSKA (reference sequence). The CDR3 totals 14 residues. The CDR3 DNA sequence: TGCAGTGCTAGCCATGGACTATTGTTTGATACGCAGTATTTT. It specifies CSASHGLLFDTQYF.

The chain combines TRBV7-2 with TRBJ1-2, with a weak D call TRBD1 (5 bases). The CDR3 consists of 14 residues. Deletions cut 1 base from V and 5 bases from J, with 11 bases between. Germline CDR1 is SGHTA and CDR2 is FQGNSA. CDR3 residues: CASSLGPGQYGYTF. CDR3 nucleotides: TGTGCCAGCAGCTTAGGGCCCGGACAATATGGCTACACCTTC.

This chain links TRBV20-1 with TRBJ1-1; D remains unclear. Deletions cut 3 bases from V and 4 bases from J, with 12 bases between. CDR1 is DFQATT, CDR2 SNEGSKA, per germline (reference sequence). The CDR3 extends over 13 amino acids. The CDR3 reads CSASGDPSTEAFF. CDR3 DNA sequence: TGCAGTGCTAGTGGGGATCCGAGCACTGAAGCTTTCTTT.

The chain couples TRBV6-5 to TRBJ1-2, with 11 bases that match TRBD1. V lost 2 bases, J lost 5 bases, and 4 bases stayed unmatched. The CDR3 loop spans 15 amino acids. In germline, CDR1 is MNHEY, CDR2 SVGAGI. CDR3 nucleotide sequence: TGTGCCAGCAGTTACGGACAGGGGGCGCGATATGGCTACACCTTC. It specifies CASSYGQGARYGYTF.

The chain recombines TRBV5-4 with TRBJ1-2; unclear D gene. The CDR3 has 13 residues. The V end lost 4 bases, the J end lost 8 bases, and 15 bases lay between the germline ends. Per germline, CDR1 SGHNT and CDR2 YYREEE (reference sequence). The CDR3 sequence: CASSPVSDPGYTF. The CDR3 DNA sequence: TGTGCCAGCAGCCCGGTTTCTGATCCAGGCTACACCTTC.

There are many counts of this clonotype. V usage is TRBV5-1 and J usage is TRBJ2-5; a possible D gene is TRBD2 (6 bases). The germline gives CDR1 SGHRS, CDR2 YFSETQ. This CDR3 is 17 amino acids long. The V end was cut by 0 bases, the J end by 2 bases, with 17 bases between. CDR3 nucleotides: TGCGCCAGCAGCTTGGAGGCGTCGGGACTTCGTCAAGAGACCCAGTACTTC. Translation: CASSLEASGLRQETQYF.

The CDR3 DNA reads as TGTGCCAGCAGTTCGGGGGCGGCCGGGGAGCTGTTTTTT. Its protein is CASSSGAAGELFF. The chain carries TRBV12-3 or TRBV12-4 and TRBJ2-2, with D perhaps assigned TRBD1 or TRBD2 (6 bases each). V lost 4 bases and J lost 6, with 9 bases in between. CDR3 length: 13 residues.

The rearrangement links TRBV29-1 to TRBJ2-7, with a tentative D call TRBD2 (6 bases). V was cut by 5 bases and J by 2 bases, with 10 bases left in between. Germline V CDR1 and CDR2: SQVTM, ANQGSEA. The CDR3 is made up of 12 amino acids. CDR3 sequence reads: CSVLAGTYEQYF. The CDR3 bases are TGCAGCGTTCTTGCGGGAACCTACGAGCAGTACTTC.

The CDR3 here is CASSQESGWRTEAFF. In nucleotides, the CDR3 is TGCGCCAGCAGCCAAGAGTCCGGATGGAGGACTGAAGCTTTCTTT. The chain combines TRBV4-3 with TRBJ1-1; D remains ambiguous. The CDR3 totals 15 residues. The germline V gene encodes CDR1 LGHNA and CDR2 YSLEER. Trimming took off 0 bases at V and 5 bases at J, with 13 bases between the two ends.

This chain links TRBV29-1 with TRBJ2-1, with 7 bases that match TRBD2. Germline loops: CDR1 SQVTM, CDR2 ANQGSEA. V trimming: 8 bases; J trimming: 10 bases; junction bases outside the gene matches: 11. The CDR3 has 12 amino acids. The CDR3 is CSLAADSGEQFF. CDR3 in DNA: TGCAGCCTAGCGGCTGACTCGGGGGAGCAGTTCTTC.

The chain recombines TRBV5-1 with TRBJ2-1; 14 bases are shared with TRBD2. The CDR3 loop spans 17 amino acids. From germline, CDR1 is SGHRS and CDR2 YFSETQ. With V trimmed by 3 bases and J by 8 bases, 10 bases remained unmatched. CDR3: CASSWGTSGSSRYEQFF. For the CDR3, the DNA is TGCGCCAGCAGCTGGGGGACTAGCGGGAGTTCTCGCTATGAGCAGTTCTTC. Variable domain in full (rest from reference TRBV5-1 and TRBJ2-1): KAGVTQTPRYLIKTRGQQVTLSCSPISGHRSVSWYQQTPGQGLQFLFEYFSETQRNKGNFPGRFSGRQFSNSRSEMNVSTLELGDSALYLCASSWGTSGSSRYEQFFGPGTRLTVL.

This clonotype turned up a few times. V usage is TRBV10-3 and J usage is TRBJ1-5; maybe TRBD1 (6 bases). The V end lost 5 bases, the J end lost 0 bases, and 11 bases lay between the germline ends. CDR1 and CDR2 from the germline V gene are ENHRY and SYGVKD. The CDR3 is 15 residues long. CDR3 in DNA: TGTGCCATCAGTACAGGGACCTATAGCAATCAGCCCCAGCATTTT. This translates into CAISTGTYSNQPQHF.

The chain uses TRBV3-1 and TRBJ2-5, with D perhaps given as TRBD1 or TRBD2 (5 bases each). Germline CDR1 reads LGHDT; CDR2 reads YNNKEL (reference sequence). This CDR3 region has 14 residues. Trimming stripped 4 bases from V and 5 bases from J, with 14 bases between. CDR3 residues: CASSRRAGAETQYF. CDR3 in DNA: TGTGCCAGCAGCCGGCGGGCCGGGGCGGAGACCCAGTACTTC.

The chain has TRBV9 and TRBJ2-1; 11 positions agree with TRBD1. Germline CDR1 and CDR2: SGDLS and YYNGEE. The CDR3 spans 15 residues. J gave up 4 bases and V 3 bases, and 3 bases lay outside the gene matches. The CDR3 protein is CASSGDRGFYNEQFF. The DNA for the CDR3 is TGTGCCAGCAGCGGGGACAGGGGGTTTTACAATGAGCAGTTCTTC. Complete variable domain (other parts from reference TRBV9 and TRBJ2-1): DSGVTQTPKHLITATGQRVTLRCSPRSGDLSVYWYQQSLDQGLQFLIQYYNGEERAKGNILERFSAQQFPDLHSELNLSSLELGDSALYFCASSGDRGFYNEQFFGPGTRLTVL.

The chain couples TRBV20-1 to TRBJ2-7, with D possibly TRBD1 on 6 matching bases. Trimming stripped 6 bases from V and 0 bases from J, with 12 bases between. The CDR3 runs to 13 residues. Germline V lookup: CDR1 DFQATT, CDR2 SNEGSKA (reference sequence). CDR3 in DNA: TGCAGTGCGGGAACGGACAGCTCCTACGAGCAGTACTTC. It yields the protein CSAGTDSSYEQYF.

This chain uses TRBV3-1 with TRBJ1-3, with 9 bases that match TRBD1. CDR1 and CDR2 (germline): LGHDT, YNNKEL (reference sequence). J was trimmed by 0 bases and V by 2 bases; bases with no gene match: 8. This CDR3 contains 18 residues. The CDR3 DNA follows: TGTGCCAGCAGCCAATACACCGGGACAGGGAGCTCTGGAAACACCATATATTTT. Protein: CASSQYTGTGSSGNTIYF.